The present T cell receptor (beta chain) was sequenced within a study of human T cells and chemical hapten exposure. Background on the study: Patch tests delivered 0.01% DPC to the upper back and were evaluated at 6 days. Points from the study as a whole: With DPC sensitization, TCRs exceeding 1 in 1000 frequency showed no change. Large CDR3 similarity clusters arose significantly more often from expanded TCRs than from controls.

TCRdb itself ran the RACE reads through MiXCR, one entry per CDR3 protein. Of about 160,000 distinct CDR3 sequences in the sample, 28% were seen once. Trimming cost V 8 bases and J 8 bases, with 27 bases left between them. This CDR3 is 16 amino acids long. Looked up from germline, CDR1 is MNHEY and CDR2 is SVGEGT. This clonotype has just a few counts. Its specificity is not known. Time point reported: patch test 3, about 24 weeks after DPC sensitization. The sample's treatment: therapeutic diphenylcyclopropenone sensitization with weekly scalp DPC. The V gene is TRBV6-2 or TRBV6-3, the J gene TRBJ1-2, with D possibly matching TRBD1 (5 bases). This TCR came from a woman aged 18-30 years with alopecia areata. Some clones in this sample may be carry-over from other donors' samples. This specimen was whole blood, taken in connection with sensitization to the hapten diphenylcyclopropenone (DPC). The CDR3 region is CASRRGDWTISGGYTF. CDR3 bases: TGTGCCAGCCGGAGGGGTGATTGGACAATCTCGGGGGGCTACACCTTC.